The 21 T cell receptor beta chains given below trace back to one sample, sequenced in a study of tumor T cells in aggressive B-cell lymphoma. Data came from immunoSEQ multiplex PCR; TCRdb stores just in-frame clones and leaves some out. The sample holds approximately 4,000 clones, 75% to 95% seen once. Source material: tumor tissue. These receptors all stem from an adult with diffuse large B cell lymphoma.

The chain couples TRBV6-5 to TRBJ1-6, with TRBD1 matching over 8 bases. Germline CDR1 and CDR2: MNHEY and SVGAGI. There are 14 residues in the CDR3. V shed 5 bases and J 7 bases; nucleotides not matched to a gene: 4. The CDR3 here is CASSPGGSNSPLHF. The CDR3 DNA follows: TGTGCCAGCAGTCCAGGGGGCTCGAATTCACCCCTCCACTTT.

In this sample, this clone turned up once. The chain has TRBV6-6 and TRBJ2-5; unclear D gene. Germline lookup yields CDR1 MNHNY and CDR2 SVGAGI (reference sequence). CDR3 length equals 12 residues. Trimming left V 6 bases short and J 5 bases short, with 10 bases between. The CDR3 region is CASRRSEETQYF. The CDR3 DNA reads TGTGCCAGCAGACGGAGCGAGGAGACCCAGTACTTC.

J is TRBJ2-7 and V is TRBV7-6, with D unresolved. The V and J ends lost 2 bases and 7 bases respectively, with 15 bases between them. The germline CDR1 and CDR2 sequences are SGHVS and FNYEAQ. The CDR3 loop spans 14 amino acids. The CDR3, as DNA: TGTGCCAGCAGCTTAAGCCCCGGGTGGTCGGAGCAGTACTTC. Protein: CASSLSPGWSEQYF.

The chain joins TRBV30 to TRBJ2-3; D is undetermined. V lost 0 bases and J lost 3, with 4 bases in between. Germline CDR1 is GTSNPN and CDR2 is SVGIG (reference sequence). The length of the CDR3 is 12 residues. CDR3 DNA sequence: TGTGCCTGGAGTGTTAAAACAGATACGCAGTATTTT. This gives the protein CAWSVKTDTQYF. The full variable domain, with the rest looked up from reference TRBV30 and TRBJ2-3, is SQTIHQWPATLVQPVGSPLSLECTVEGTSNPNLYWYRQAAGRGLQLLFYSVGIGQISSEVPQNLSASRPQDRQFILSSKKLLLSDSGFYLCAWSVKTDTQYFGPGTRLTVL.

J is TRBJ1-5 and V is TRBV6-6, with TRBD1 matching over 7 bases. Germline lookup yields CDR1 MNHNY and CDR2 SVGAGI (reference sequence). The length of the CDR3 is 15 residues. V lost 6 bases, J lost 2 bases, and 7 bases stayed unmatched. The CDR3 sequence: CASRKQGSGNQPQHF. CDR3 nucleotide sequence: TGTGCCAGCAGAAAACAGGGGTCTGGCAATCAGCCCCAGCATTTT.

The gene calls are TRBV6-5 and TRBJ2-1; D is possibly TRBD1 (5 bases). Trimming pared 7 bases from V and 10 bases from J, leaving 17 bases between. CDR3 length: 13 amino acids. Germline V gives CDR1 MNHEY, CDR2 SVGAGI. The CDR3 DNA reads TGTGCCAGCAAGGGCAGGGTCTCTGGGGAGCAGTTCTTC. Translating gives CASKGRVSGEQFF.

With respect to this clone: Other DNA sequences from this sample encode an identical CDR3 as well. This rearrangement joins TRBV2 to TRBJ1-3, with 7 nucleotides matching TRBD1. After removal of 11 bases from V and 0 bases from J, the junction contained 4 bases not matched to a gene. The CDR3 runs to 13 residues. Germline CDR1 reads SNHLY; CDR2 reads FYNNEI. The CDR3: CAGGTVSGNTIYF. CDR3 coding DNA: TGTGCCGGTGGGACAGTCTCTGGAAACACCATATATTTT.

This chain connects TRBV23-1 to TRBJ1-1, with 9 bases identical to TRBD1. TRBV23-1 is labeled an ORF, and its function is uncertain. With 4 bases clipped from V and 5 bases from J, the junction kept 11 bases outside the gene matches. The CDR3 spans 16 residues. The CDR3 DNA is TGCGCCAGCAGTCGAGGGACAGGGAAGATTGGTACTGAAGCTTTCTTT. This sequence encodes CASSRGTGKIGTEAFF.

The chain joins TRBV7-6 to TRBJ2-1; 9 bases map to TRBD2. Germline V gene sequence: CDR1 SGHVS, CDR2 FNYEAQ. The CDR3 contains 17 residues. After removal of 2 bases from V and 2 bases from J, the junction contained 7 bases not matched to a gene. CDR3 sequence (DNA): TGTGCCAGCAGCTTAAGGGCGGGAGGGTACACCTACAATGAGCAGTTCTTC. Its protein is CASSLRAGGYTYNEQFF.

The J gene is TRBJ2-7, the V gene TRBV5-6; 7 positions match TRBD1. V shed 4 bases and J 0 bases; nucleotides not matched to a gene: 13. The CDR3 spans 17 residues. Germline V CDR1 and CDR2: SGHDT, YYEEEE. In DNA form, the CDR3 reads TGTGCCAGCAGCGCACCGTTAATCCGGGACAGCTCCTACGAGCAGTACTTC. Translating gives CASSAPLIRDSSYEQYF.

The V call is TRBV11-2, the J call TRBJ1-4; D remains unclear. This CDR3 contains 14 residues. Germline CDR1 reads SGHAT; CDR2 reads FQNNGV. Between the trimmed V and J ends, which lost 2 bases and 0 bases, there was a span of 4 bases. The CDR3 nucleotides read TGTGCCAGCAGCTTAACGGCAACTAATGAAAAACTGTTTTTT. It encodes CASSLTATNEKLFF.

The V and J genes are TRBV7-2 and TRBJ2-1, with 12 bases matching TRBD2. J lost 3 bases, V lost 4 bases, and 1 base had no gene match. The CDR3 runs 15 residues. Germline values: CDR1 SGHTA, CDR2 FQGNSA. This CDR3 is CASSSTSGSYNEQFF. In DNA form, the CDR3 reads TGTGCCAGCAGCTCGACTAGCGGGAGCTACAATGAGCAGTTCTTC.

The chain uses TRBV11-2 and TRBJ1-4, with D unclear. The CDR3 covers 14 residues. CDR1 is SGHAT and CDR2 is FQNNGV in the germline V gene. Trimming removed 5 bases at V and 7 bases at J, with 14 bases between. For the CDR3, the DNA is TGTGCCAGCAGCCCTGGTGGGAGGTTTGAAAAACTGTTTTTT. This encodes CASSPGGRFEKLFF.

The V and J genes are TRBV7-2 and TRBJ2-1; 11 nucleotides agree with TRBD2. CDR1 and CDR2 from the germline V gene are SGHTA and FQGNSA. Germline trimming cut 2 bases from V and 4 bases from J; bases unmatched to any gene: 4. The CDR3 spans 16 residues. The CDR3 DNA sequence: TGTGCCAGCAGCTTAAATAGCGGGGGGGTTTACAATGAGCAGTTCTTC. Its protein product is CASSLNSGGVYNEQFF.

The chain carries TRBV7-9 and TRBJ2-7, with 9 bases lining up with TRBD2. This CDR3 contains 15 residues. Germline CDR1 reads SEHNR; CDR2 reads FQNEAQ (reference sequence). V shed 1 base, J shed 3 bases, and the junction held 4 bases outside the gene matches. As DNA, the CDR3 is TGTGCCAGCAGCTTAGGGGCGGGGGGGGTCTACGAGCAGTACTTC. The encoded protein is CASSLGAGGVYEQYF.

The J gene is TRBJ2-2, the V gene TRBV9, with a possible D match to TRBD2 (6 bases). Trimming took off 2 bases at V and 4 bases at J, with 9 bases between the two ends. This CDR3 is 14 amino acids long. Germline assignment: CDR1 SGDLS and CDR2 YYNGEE. CDR3: CASSVRSGTGELFF. CDR3 sequence (DNA): TGTGCCAGCAGCGTGCGTAGCGGCACCGGGGAGCTGTTTTTT.

This clone was picked up one time. The chain is built from TRBV5-1 and TRBJ2-5; 7 nucleotides align to TRBD2. Germline CDR1 and CDR2: SGHRS and YFSETQ. V lost 4 bases to trimming and J lost 5 bases; unmatched junction nucleotides: 17. The CDR3 extends over 17 amino acids. Here the CDR3 DNA reads TGCGCCAGCAGCCCCGGGCCGGGAGGAAGGAATGGGGAGACCCAGTACTTC. Translated, it gives CASSPGPGGRNGETQYF.

V usage is TRBV11-2 and J usage is TRBJ1-4; D is possibly TRBD1 (5 bases). Germline assignment: CDR1 SGHAT and CDR2 FQNNGV. V was pared by 3 bases and J by 7 bases, with 12 bases between. The CDR3 has 14 amino acids. CDR3 amino acids: CASSFRVGSEKLFF. CDR3 coding DNA: TGTGCCAGCAGCTTCAGGGTAGGCTCTGAAAAACTGTTTTTT.

J is TRBJ2-5 and V is TRBV19, with D maybe TRBD1 (6 bases). This CDR3 spans 14 amino acids. Germline V gives CDR1 LNHDA, CDR2 SQIVND (reference sequence). V lost 7 bases, J lost 5 bases, and 17 bases lay in between. The CDR3 loop is CASTLRAGDETQYF. The CDR3 DNA follows: TGTGCCAGTACCCTACGGGCAGGGGATGAGACCCAGTACTTC.

The chain couples TRBV5-1 to TRBJ2-1; 8 bases align to TRBD2. The germline V gene encodes CDR1 SGHRS and CDR2 YFSETQ. This CDR3 has 16 residues. Trimming at V came to 0 bases and at J to 2 bases, leaving 4 bases not matched to a gene. The CDR3 nucleotides are TGCGCCAGCAGCTTGGGAGCGGGAGACCCCTACAATGAGCAGTTCTTC. It encodes CASSLGAGDPYNEQFF.

V usage is TRBV29-1 and J usage is TRBJ1-1, with 7 bases lining up with TRBD1. Germline V lookup: CDR1 SQVTM, CDR2 ANQGSEA. V gave up 6 bases and J gave up 8 bases; unmatched junction bases: 6. The CDR3 totals 11 residues. CDR3 in amino acids: CSVTGTAEAFF. The CDR3, as DNA: TGCAGCGTGACCGGGACAGCAGAAGCTTTCTTT.